A selection of T cell receptor beta chains follows, all from one sample in a study of blood T cell repertoires in COVID-19. Here immunoSEQ multiplex PCR was the method, and the copy in TCRdb shows in-frame clones only, minus some. Of fewer than 250,000 clones in the sample, about 83% were seen once. Input material: peripheral blood. The receptors were sampled from a man aged 50-59 years with active or convalescent COVID-19. CDR3s include the opening cysteine and the closing phenylalanine or tryptophan. The order of the fields is J gene, D gene, V gene, clone size, CDR3 DNA, CDR3 protein. A D gene is named only where the DNA matches it firmly. Some rows have no size entry. The others give once, few or many, or a class for an expanded clone.

TRBJ2-1,-,TRBV7-3,-,TGTGCCAGCAGCTTAACGGGCAGGGTCGGGGAGCAGTTCTTC,CASSLTGRVGEQFF
TRBJ1-2,-,TRBV4-3,once,TGCGCCAGCAGCCAGGTCGGCAGGGGTACTGGCTACACCTTC,CASSQVGRGTGYTF
TRBJ1-4,-,TRBV5-1,few,TGCGCCAGCAGCAGAACCGACAGGCTCAATGAAAAACTGTTTTTT,CASSRTDRLNEKLFF
TRBJ2-1,-,TRBV9,-,TGTGCCAGCAGCGTAGCTCTAGCGTCGGATGAGCAGTTCTTC,CASSVALASDEQFF
TRBJ1-3,-,TRBV11-2,-,TGTGCCAGCAGCTTAGGAGGGTCGTCTGGAAACACCATATATTTT,CASSLGGSSGNTIYF
TRBJ2-1,TRBD2,TRBV20-1,-,TGCAGTGCTAGTAAGTCGGGAGGACCGTTCTTATACAATGAGCAGTTCTTC,CSASKSGGPFLYNEQFF
TRBJ2-5,-,TRBV6-5,-,TGTGCCAGCAGTAAAACTAGAAGGGAGACCCAGTACTTC,CASSKTRRETQYF
TRBJ2-5,-,TRBV7-9,-,TGTGCCAGCAGCTTCGGAACCGGGTCTACCCAGTACTTC,CASSFGTGSTQYF
TRBJ1-3,-,TRBV4-1,-,TGCGCCAGCAGTGCAATTCGCACAGACTCTGGAAACACCATATATTTT,CASSAIRTDSGNTIYF
TRBJ2-2,TRBD1,TRBV10-1,few,TGCGCCAGCAGTGAGGACAGGGAAGCAGAGATCGACACCGGGGAGCTGTTTTTT,CASSEDREAEIDTGELFF
TRBJ1-2,TRBD1,TRBV27,-,TGTGCCAGTCGAACAGGGGGCTTAGGCGGCTACACCTTC,CASRTGGLGGYTF
TRBJ1-5,TRBD1,TRBV7-2,few,TGTGCCAGCAACCTCGGACAGGGAGGCAATCAGCCCCAGCATTTT,CASNLGQGGNQPQHF
TRBJ1-1,-,TRBV30,many,TGTGCCTGGAGCACGGACTTTAACACTGAAGCTTTCTTT,CAWSTDFNTEAFF
TRBJ2-2,-,TRBV11-3,-,TGTGCCAGCAGCCAATTCGGGACTGGGGTCGGGGAGCTGTTTTTT,CASSQFGTGVGELFF
TRBJ1-1,-,TRBV27,-,TGTGCCAGCAGTTGGGGCAGGGTCACTGAAGCTTTCTTT,CASSWGRVTEAFF
TRBJ1-5,-,TRBV12-5,-,TGTGCTAGTGGACGGGGGGGCTTGGACAATCAGCCCCAGCATTTT,CASGRGGLDNQPQHF
TRBJ2-1,TRBD2,TRBV6-5,once,TGTGCCAGCAGTTCGCGGGAGTGGGGCAATGAGCAGTTCTTC,CASSSREWGNEQFF
TRBJ1-2,TRBD1,TRBV7-2,-,TGTGCCAGCAGCCCGGTCAGGACAGGGAGCTATGGCTACACCTTC,CASSPVRTGSYGYTF
TRBJ1-5,TRBD1,TRBV25-1,-,TGTGCCAGCAGACCACAGGGGGCATTTCAGCCCCAGCATTTT,CASRPQGAFQPQHF
TRBJ2-1,-,TRBV5-1,-,TGCGCCAGCAGCTTGGTGGGGGGCTCCTACAATGAGCAGTTCTTC,CASSLVGGSYNEQFF
TRBJ2-3,-,TRBV6-6,once,TGTGCCAGCAGTTATACGGACTACTTTAGAGATACGCAGTATTTT,CASSYTDYFRDTQYF
TRBJ1-2,-,TRBV6-1,-,TGTGCCAGCAGTGAAATTCCAGGGGAGAATGGCTACACCTTC,CASSEIPGENGYTF
TRBJ2-5,-,TRBV3-1/TRBV3-2,-,TGTGCCAGCAGCCAGCAGGGCCAAGAGACCCAGTACTTC,CASSQQGQETQYF
TRBJ2-6,-,TRBV4-1,-,TGCGCCAGCAGCCAAGTGCGGGGCTCTGGGGCCAACGTCCTGACTTTC,CASSQVRGSGANVLTF
TRBJ1-2,-,TRBV4-3,few,TGCGCCAGCAGCCCAGCCCTGGGGGCGGACTATGGCTACACCTTC,CASSPALGADYGYTF
TRBJ1-2,-,TRBV12-3/TRBV12-4,-,TGTGCCAGCAGTTTAGACGGGAGCTATGGCTACACCTTC,CASSLDGSYGYTF
TRBJ1-4,TRBD1,TRBV14,-,TGTGCCAGCAGCCAAGAAGTAGGGACAGGCTCGCATGAAAAACTGTTTTTT,CASSQEVGTGSHEKLFF
TRBJ2-3,TRBD1,TRBV4-1,-,TGCGCCAGCAGCCACCGAATGGACAGGGGCGACACAGATACGCAGTATTTT,CASSHRMDRGDTDTQYF
TRBJ1-2,TRBD1,TRBV27,-,TGTGCCAGCAGTTTCCGACGGACAGGGGGTGGCTACACCTTC,CASSFRRTGGGYTF
TRBJ1-2,TRBD1,TRBV24-1,-,TGTGCCACCAGTGATCCGGGACAGGGTGAAAAATTTACCTTC,CATSDPGQGEKFTF
TRBJ2-7,-,TRBV14,-,TGTGCCAGCAGCCGTTCGGGAGACGCATACGAGCAGTACTTC,CASSRSGDAYEQYF
TRBJ1-1,-,TRBV20-1,once,TGCAGTGCTCGGACAGCCGAAGCTTTCTTT,CSARTAEAFF
TRBJ2-3,-,TRBV9,-,TGTGCCAGCAGCGTAGTTTCGGGGAAGACAGATACGCAGTATTTT,CASSVVSGKTDTQYF
TRBJ2-3,TRBD2,TRBV6-6,-,TGTGCCAGCATACTAAGCGGGGGGACAGATACGCAGTATTTT,CASILSGGTDTQYF
TRBJ2-1,TRBD2,TRBV9,-,TGTGCCAGCAGCGTTGACGCGGGGGGTCGTTACAATGAGCAGTTCTTC,CASSVDAGGRYNEQFF
TRBJ1-6,-,TRBV5-4,-,TGTGCCAGCAGCATTGGACAGCCAAATTCACCCCTCCACTTT,CASSIGQPNSPLHF
TRBJ2-7,TRBD1,TRBV24-1,-,TGTGCCACCAGTGAAAGTGGGGGACAGGGGGTTTTCGAGCAGTACTTC,CATSESGGQGVFEQYF
TRBJ1-2,TRBD1,TRBV28,-,TGTGCCAGCAGTTTACCCTATGGGACAGGGGGGAATTATGGCTACACCTTC,CASSLPYGTGGNYGYTF
TRBJ2-5,-,TRBV14,-,TGTGCCAGCAGCCAAAACGACTTCCAAGAGACCCAGTACTTC,CASSQNDFQETQYF
TRBJ1-5,-,TRBV10-1,-,TGCGCCAGCCGTGGACTCCAAAGGCGGGGCAGTGCGGGCCAGTATAGCAATCAGCCCCAGCATTTT,CASRGLQRRGSAGQYSNQPQHF
TRBJ2-2,TRBD1,TRBV15,-,TGTGCCACCAGCAGATATGGACAGGGCTGGGACGGGGAGCTGTTTTTT,CATSRYGQGWDGELFF
TRBJ2-7,TRBD2,TRBV13,-,TGTGCCAGCAGCATGGCGGGAGGTTCGTTCTACGAGCAGTACTTC,CASSMAGGSFYEQYF
TRBJ1-2,-,TRBV5-6,few,TGTGCCAGCAGCTTGGAAATCGAGAACTATGGCTACACCTTC,CASSLEIENYGYTF
TRBJ1-3,-,TRBV9,-,TGTGCCAGCAGCCCCAACCGGGACACCGAAGCCCCTGGAAACACCATATATTTT,CASSPNRDTEAPGNTIYF
TRBJ1-1,TRBD1,TRBV28,-,TGTGCCATCATAAGACAGGGGGCGCATCATGAAGCTTTCTTT,CAIIRQGAHHEAFF
TRBJ1-1,-,TRBV7-2,-,TGTGCCAGCAGCTTGTGGGGGCGGGCTGAAGCTTTCTTT,CASSLWGRAEAFF
TRBJ1-2,TRBD1,TRBV27,-,TGTGCCAGCAGTACTCGGACAGGGCTCTATGGCTACACCTTC,CASSTRTGLYGYTF
TRBJ2-3,TRBD2,TRBV15,-,TGTGCCACCAGCAGAGTCCCCTCTAGCGGTGGGCCAGATACGCAGTATTTT,CATSRVPSSGGPDTQYF
TRBJ2-1,TRBD2,TRBV18,-,TGTGCCAGCTCACCACCGGCGGGGGTTGAGCAGTTCTTC,CASSPPAGVEQFF
TRBJ1-4,TRBD1,TRBV18,-,TGTGCCAGCTCACCACGGCACACAGGGGACCCAACTAATGAAAAACTGTTTTTT,CASSPRHTGDPTNEKLFF